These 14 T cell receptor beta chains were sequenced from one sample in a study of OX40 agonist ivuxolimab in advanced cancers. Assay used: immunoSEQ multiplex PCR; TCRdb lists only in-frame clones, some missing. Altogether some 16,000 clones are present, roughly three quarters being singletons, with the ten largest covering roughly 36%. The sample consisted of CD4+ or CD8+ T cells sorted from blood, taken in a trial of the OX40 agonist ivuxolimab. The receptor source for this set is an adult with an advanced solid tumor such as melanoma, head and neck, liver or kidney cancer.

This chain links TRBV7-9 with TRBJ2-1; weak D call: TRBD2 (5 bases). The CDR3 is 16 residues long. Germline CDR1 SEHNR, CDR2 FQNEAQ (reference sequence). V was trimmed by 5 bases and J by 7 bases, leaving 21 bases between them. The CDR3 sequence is CASSPGSGGPYNEQFF. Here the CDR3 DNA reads TGTGCCAGCAGCCCGGGATCTGGCGGACCTTATAATGAGCAGTTCTTC.

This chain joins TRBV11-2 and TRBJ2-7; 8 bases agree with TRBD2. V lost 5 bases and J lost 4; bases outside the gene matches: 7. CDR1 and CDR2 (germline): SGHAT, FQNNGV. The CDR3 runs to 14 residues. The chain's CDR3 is CASSLGTSQYEQYF. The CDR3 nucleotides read TGTGCCAGCAGCCTCGGGACTAGTCAGTACGAGCAGTACTTC.

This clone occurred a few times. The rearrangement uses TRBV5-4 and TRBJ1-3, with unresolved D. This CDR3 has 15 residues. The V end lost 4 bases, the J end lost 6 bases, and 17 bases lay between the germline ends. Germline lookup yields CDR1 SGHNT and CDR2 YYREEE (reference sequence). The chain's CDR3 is CASSAPERGENTIYF. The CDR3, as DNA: TGTGCCAGCAGCGCCCCGGAAAGAGGTGAAAACACCATATATTTT. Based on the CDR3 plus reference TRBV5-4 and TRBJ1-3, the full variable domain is ETGVTQSPTHLIKTRGQQVTLRCSSQSGHNTVSWYQQALGQGPQFIFQYYREEENGRGNFPPRFSGLQFPNYSSELNVNALELDDSALYLCASSAPERGENTIYFGEGSWLTVV.

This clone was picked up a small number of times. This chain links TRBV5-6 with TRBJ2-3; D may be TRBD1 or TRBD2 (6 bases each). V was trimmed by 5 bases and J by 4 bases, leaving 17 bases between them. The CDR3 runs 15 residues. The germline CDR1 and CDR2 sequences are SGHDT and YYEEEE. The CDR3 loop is CASRHWGAPPDTQYF. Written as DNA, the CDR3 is TGTGCCAGCAGACATTGGGGGGCACCTCCAGATACGCAGTATTTT. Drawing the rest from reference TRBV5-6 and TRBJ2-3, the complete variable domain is DAGVTQSPTHLIKTRGQQVTLRCSPKSGHDTVSWYQQALGQGPQFIFQYYEEEERQRGNFPDRFSGHQFPNYSSELNVNALLLGDSALYLCASRHWGAPPDTQYFGPGTRLTVL.

CDR3 in amino acids: CAVNRRDIPNEQFF. CDR3 nucleotide sequence: TGTGCCGTTAACCGCCGGGACATCCCCAATGAGCAGTTCTTC. V is TRBV30 and J is TRBJ2-1; perhaps TRBD1 as D (6 bases). This CDR3 comprises 14 residues. CDR1 is GTSNPN, CDR2 SVGIG, per germline (reference sequence). Trimming pared 8 bases from V and 6 bases from J, leaving 20 bases between.

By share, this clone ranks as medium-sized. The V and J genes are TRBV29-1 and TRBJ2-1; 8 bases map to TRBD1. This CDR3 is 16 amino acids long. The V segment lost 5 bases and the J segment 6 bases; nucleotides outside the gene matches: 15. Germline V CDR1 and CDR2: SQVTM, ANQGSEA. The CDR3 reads CSVKSSETGVFNEQFF. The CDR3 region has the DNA TGCAGCGTTAAGAGTTCCGAGACAGGGGTATTCAATGAGCAGTTCTTC.

The CDR3 loop reads CASSPRQENTEAFF. The CDR3 nucleotides are TGCGCCAGCAGCCCCCGACAGGAGAACACTGAAGCTTTCTTT. The chain carries TRBV4-1 and TRBJ1-1; maybe TRBD1 (6 bases). The CDR3 contains 14 residues. Germline V gene sequence: CDR1 MGHRA, CDR2 YSYEKL. Trimming cost V 4 bases and J 1 base, with 10 bases left between them.

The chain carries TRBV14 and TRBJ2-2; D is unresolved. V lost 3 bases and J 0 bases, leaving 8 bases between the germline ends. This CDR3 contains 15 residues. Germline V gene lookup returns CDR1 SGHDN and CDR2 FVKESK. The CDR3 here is CASSQVGSNTGELFF. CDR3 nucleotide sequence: TGTGCCAGCAGCCAGGTCGGATCGAACACCGGGGAGCTGTTTTTT.

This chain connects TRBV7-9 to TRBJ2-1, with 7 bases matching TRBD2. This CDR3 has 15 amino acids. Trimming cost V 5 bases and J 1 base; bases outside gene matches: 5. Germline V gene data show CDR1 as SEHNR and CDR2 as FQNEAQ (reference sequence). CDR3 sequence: CASSLAGVSYNEQFF. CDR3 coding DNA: TGTGCCAGCAGCCTGGCGGGAGTGTCCTACAATGAGCAGTTCTTC.

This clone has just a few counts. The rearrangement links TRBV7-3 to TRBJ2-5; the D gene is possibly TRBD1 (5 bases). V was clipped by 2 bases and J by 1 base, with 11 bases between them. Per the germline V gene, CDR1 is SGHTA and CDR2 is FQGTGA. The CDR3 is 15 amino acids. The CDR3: CASSLQGSSQETQYF. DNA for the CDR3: TGTGCCAGCAGCTTACAGGGTAGTTCCCAAGAGACCCAGTACTTC. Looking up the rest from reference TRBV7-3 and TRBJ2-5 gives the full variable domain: GAGVSQTPSNKVTEKGKYVELRCDPISGHTALYWYRQSLGQGPEFLIYFQGTGAADDSGLPNDRFFAVRPEGSVSTLKIQRTERGDSAVYLCASSLQGSSQETQYFGPGTRLLVL.

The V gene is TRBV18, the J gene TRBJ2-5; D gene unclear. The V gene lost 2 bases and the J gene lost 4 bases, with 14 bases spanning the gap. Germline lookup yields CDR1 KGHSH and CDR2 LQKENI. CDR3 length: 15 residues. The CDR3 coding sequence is TGTGCCAGCTCACCATCAGGTACTCCTGGAGAGACCCAGTACTTC. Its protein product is CASSPSGTPGETQYF.

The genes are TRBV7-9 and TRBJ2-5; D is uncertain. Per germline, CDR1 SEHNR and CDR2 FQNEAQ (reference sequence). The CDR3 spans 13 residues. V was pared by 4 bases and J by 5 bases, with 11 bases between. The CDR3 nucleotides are TGTGCCAGCAGCTCTCCCAGCCAGGAGACCCAGTACTTC. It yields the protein CASSSPSQETQYF.

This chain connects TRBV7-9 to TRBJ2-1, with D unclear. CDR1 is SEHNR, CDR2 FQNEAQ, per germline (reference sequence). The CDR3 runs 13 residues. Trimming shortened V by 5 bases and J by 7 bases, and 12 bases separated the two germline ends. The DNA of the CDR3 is TGTGCCAGCAGCCCACCCCAAGGTAATGAGCAGTTCTTC. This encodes CASSPPQGNEQFF.

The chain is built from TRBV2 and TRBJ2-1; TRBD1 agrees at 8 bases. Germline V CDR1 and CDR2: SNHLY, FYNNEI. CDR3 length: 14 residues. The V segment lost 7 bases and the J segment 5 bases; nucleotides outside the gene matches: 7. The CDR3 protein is CASIKDRGDNEQFF. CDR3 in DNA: TGTGCCAGCATTAAAGACAGGGGTGACAATGAGCAGTTCTTC. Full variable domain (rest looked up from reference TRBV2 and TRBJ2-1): EPEVTQTPSHQVTQMGQEVILRCVPISNHLYFYWYRQILGQKVEFLVSFYNNEISEKSEIFDDQFSVERPDGSNFTLKIRSTKLEDSAMYFCASIKDRGDNEQFFGPGTRLTVL.